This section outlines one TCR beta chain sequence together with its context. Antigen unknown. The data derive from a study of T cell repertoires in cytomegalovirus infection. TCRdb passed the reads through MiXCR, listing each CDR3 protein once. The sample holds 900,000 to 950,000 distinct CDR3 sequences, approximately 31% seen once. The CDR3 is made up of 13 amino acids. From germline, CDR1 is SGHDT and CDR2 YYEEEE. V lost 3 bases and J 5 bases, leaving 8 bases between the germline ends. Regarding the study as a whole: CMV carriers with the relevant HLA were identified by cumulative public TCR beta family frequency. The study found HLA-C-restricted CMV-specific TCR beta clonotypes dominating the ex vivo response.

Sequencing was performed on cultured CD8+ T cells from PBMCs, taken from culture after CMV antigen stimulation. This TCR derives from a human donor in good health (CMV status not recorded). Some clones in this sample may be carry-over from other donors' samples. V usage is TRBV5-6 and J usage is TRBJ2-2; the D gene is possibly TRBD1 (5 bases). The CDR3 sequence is CASSWGTTGELFF. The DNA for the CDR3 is TGTGCCAGCAGCTGGGGCACTACCGGGGAGCTGTTTTTT.